The clone carrying this T cell receptor beta chain was found many times. This entry comes from a study of neurological immune-mediated disorders. Over 200 million TCR-beta sequences from 15-18 subjects came from every sequencing run. TCRdb fed the 5' RACE reads into MiXCR, producing one record per CDR3 protein. The repertoire holds fewer than 60,000 distinct CDR3 sequences, with 10% as singletons. The sequence came from a man in his 70s with HTLV-1-associated myelopathy (HAM/TSP). Input material: PBMCs.

The CDR3 loop reads CASSLAAVSYNEQFF. The CDR3, as DNA: TGTGCCAGCAGTTTAGCCGCGGTTTCCTACAATGAGCAGTTCTTC. The V and J genes are TRBV12-3 or TRBV12-4 and TRBJ2-1, with unresolved D. V was pared by 0 bases and J by 1 base, with 7 bases between. This CDR3 has 15 amino acids.